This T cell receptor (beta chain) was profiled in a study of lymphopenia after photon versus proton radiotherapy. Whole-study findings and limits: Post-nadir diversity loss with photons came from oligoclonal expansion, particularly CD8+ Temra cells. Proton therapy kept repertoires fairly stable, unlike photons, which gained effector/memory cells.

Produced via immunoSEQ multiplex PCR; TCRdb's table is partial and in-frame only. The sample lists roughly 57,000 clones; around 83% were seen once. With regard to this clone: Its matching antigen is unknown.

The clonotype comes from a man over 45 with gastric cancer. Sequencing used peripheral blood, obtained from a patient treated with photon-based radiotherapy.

In DNA form, the CDR3 reads TGTGCCTGGGCGGGACAGGGATACGAGCAGTACTTC. Translated, it gives CAWAGQGYEQYF. The rearrangement uses TRBV30 and TRBJ2-7, with 9 bases identical to TRBD1. Germline V CDR1 and CDR2: GTSNPN, SVGIG (reference sequence). The V and J ends lost 5 bases and 4 bases, in that order; junction bases with no gene match: 3. The CDR3 is made up of 12 amino acids.